The 27 T cell receptor beta chains presented below share a single source sample, sequenced in a study of blood T cell repertoires in COVID-19. Method: immunoSEQ multiplex PCR; TCRdb's copy keeps in-frame clones and lacks some. The sample has 78,000 or so clones, roughly four fifths seen once. The sample was peripheral blood. The receptor set was obtained from a woman aged 55-69 years with acute or convalescent COVID-19.

Notes on this clone: One end of the junction fails to match germline, which may point to a read error. This rearrangement joins TRBV3-1 (or the pseudogene TRBV3-2) to TRBJ1-2; TRBD1 aligns across 9 bases. The germline V gene has CDR1 LGHDT and CDR2 YNNKEL (reference sequence). This CDR3 has 11 residues. Here the CDR3 reads CASSQGGQGLF. The CDR3 DNA reads TGTGCCAGCAGCCAAGGGGGACAGGGCCTCTTC.

This chain links TRBV27 with TRBJ1-2; 7 nucleotides match TRBD1. The CDR3 consists of 14 residues. J lost 4 bases, V lost 9 bases, and 11 bases had no gene match. Germline V gives CDR1 MNHEY, CDR2 SMNVEV (reference sequence). The chain's CDR3 is CASRGSDRAYGYTF. CDR3 nucleotide sequence: TGTGCCAGTAGGGGGAGCGACAGGGCCTATGGCTACACCTTC.

The chain joins TRBV27 to TRBJ2-1, with TRBD2 identical over 8 bases. Per germline, CDR1 MNHEY and CDR2 SMNVEV (reference sequence). There are 15 residues in the CDR3. V lost 4 bases and J lost 4; bases outside the gene matches: 6. Written as DNA, the CDR3 is TGTGCCAGCAGTTCCAGACCGGGGGGGTACAATGAGCAGTTCTTC. This codes for CASSSRPGGYNEQFF.

This rearrangement joins TRBV12-3 or TRBV12-4 to TRBJ2-5; TRBD2 matches 13 bases. This CDR3 is built from 13 residues. J was trimmed by 5 bases and V by 6 bases; bases with no gene match: 0. CDR3 nucleotide sequence: TGTGCCAGCAGGACTAGCGGGGGGGAGACCCAGTACTTC. This codes for CASRTSGGETQYF.

This clone came up a few times. The rearrangement joins TRBV25-1 to TRBJ1-3, with D maybe TRBD1 (5 bases). This CDR3 is 16 amino acids long. The germline V gene encodes CDR1 MGHDK and CDR2 SYGVNS. V lost 2 bases, J lost 0 bases, and 11 bases lay in between. The CDR3 nucleotides are TGTGCCAGCAGTGAAGAAGGGGCTAGCTCTGGAAACACCATATATTTT. This translates into CASSEEGASSGNTIYF. Drawing the rest from reference TRBV25-1 and TRBJ1-3, the complete variable domain is EADIYQTPRYLVIGTGKKITLECSQTMGHDKMYWYQQDPGMELHLIHYSYGVNSTEKGDLSSESTVSRIRTEHFPLTLESARPSHTSQYLCASSEEGASSGNTIYFGEGSWLTVV.

The gene calls are TRBV5-6 and TRBJ1-5; maybe TRBD1 (5 bases). Germline CDR1 and CDR2: SGHDT and YYEEEE. Trimming pared 2 bases from V and 1 base from J, leaving 13 bases between. The CDR3 extends over 16 amino acids. The CDR3 loop is CASSLGYGGSNQPQHF. CDR3 nucleotide sequence: TGTGCCAGCAGCTTAGGCTACGGGGGGAGCAATCAGCCCCAGCATTTT.

The chain uses TRBV2 and TRBJ1-2, with 9 bases that match TRBD1. After removal of 8 bases from V and 0 bases from J, the junction contained 7 bases not matched to a gene. Germline V gene lookup returns CDR1 SNHLY and CDR2 FYNNEI. The CDR3 is 15 residues long. The CDR3: CASPGQGLANYGYTF. The CDR3 nucleotides are TGTGCCAGCCCCGGACAGGGGCTGGCTAACTATGGCTACACCTTC.

Remarks on this clone: Other DNA sequences from this sample encode an identical CDR3 as well. V gene TRBV20-1 combines with J gene TRBJ1-4; D possibly corresponds to TRBD1 (6 bases). V gave up 6 bases and J gave up 8 bases, with 10 bases separating them. The germline V gene has CDR1 DFQATT and CDR2 SNEGSKA (reference sequence). The CDR3 length is 11 residues. CDR3 sequence reads: CSARGQEKLFF. CDR3 sequence (DNA): TGCAGTGCCAGGGGACAAGAAAAACTGTTTTTT.

This chain joins TRBV6-6 and TRBJ1-1; the D gene is possibly TRBD1 (5 bases). V was clipped by 4 bases and J by 4 bases, with 16 bases between them. This CDR3 has 15 residues. Germline assignment: CDR1 MNHNY and CDR2 SVGAGI (reference sequence). The CDR3 reads CASSSLGRGSTEAFF. CDR3 in DNA: TGTGCCAGCAGTTCCCTTGGACGGGGGAGCACTGAAGCTTTCTTT.

This clone was counted a single time. The chain joins TRBV29-1 to TRBJ2-7; TRBD1 matches at 10 bases. Germline V CDR1 and CDR2: SQVTM, ANQGSEA. Germline trimming cut 3 bases from V and 1 base from J; bases unmatched to any gene: 3. The CDR3 has 14 residues. CDR3: CSVDSDRGSYEQYF. CDR3 DNA sequence: TGCAGCGTTGATTCGGACAGGGGGTCCTACGAGCAGTACTTC.

The rearrangement joins TRBV5-1 to TRBJ1-1; weak D call: TRBD1 (5 bases). V lost 2 bases, J lost 1 base, and 9 bases lay in between. CDR1 is SGHRS and CDR2 is YFSETQ in the germline V gene. The CDR3 extends over 14 amino acids. CDR3 sequence: CASSFPDRNTEAFF. CDR3 nucleotides: TGCGCCAGCAGCTTCCCAGACAGGAACACTGAAGCTTTCTTT.

This clone occurred once. This chain connects TRBV19 to TRBJ1-2; D is undetermined. V lost 3 bases, J lost 6 bases, and 20 bases lay in between. The germline V gene has CDR1 LNHDA and CDR2 SQIVND (reference sequence). CDR3 length equals 16 residues. The CDR3 nucleotides read TGTGCCAGTAGTATGGACTTAGGCAGGTATCATGATGGCTACACCTTC. Its translation is CASSMDLGRYHDGYTF.

The table lists this clone with a few counts. The same CDR3 can be traced to other DNA sequences in this sample. The CDR3 sequence is CASSLRREAFF. CDR3 DNA sequence: TGTGCCAGCAGCTTAAGGAGGGAGGCTTTCTTT. The V gene is TRBV7-2, the J gene TRBJ1-1; D is unresolved. The germline V gene has CDR1 SGHTA and CDR2 FQGNSA. Trimming took off 2 bases at V and 11 bases at J, with 9 bases between the two ends. CDR3 length: 11 residues.

The chain couples TRBV2 to TRBJ1-6; possibly TRBD1 for D (5 bases). This CDR3 region has 14 residues. Germline V lookup: CDR1 SNHLY, CDR2 FYNNEI. Trimming pared 3 bases from V and 10 bases from J, leaving 13 bases between. The DNA of the CDR3 is TGTGCCAGCAGTGACAGGGCGCAACCCTCACCCCTCCACTTT. Its translation: CASSDRAQPSPLHF. Variable domain in full (rest from reference TRBV2 and TRBJ1-6): EPEVTQTPSHQVTQMGQEVILRCVPISNHLYFYWYRQILGQKVEFLVSFYNNEISEKSEIFDDQFSVERPDGSNFTLKIRSTKLEDSAMYFCASSDRAQPSPLHFGNGTRLTVT.

The rearrangement joins TRBV5-5 to TRBJ1-1; D perhaps matches TRBD1 (6 bases). Trimming removed 0 bases from V and 1 base from J, with 10 bases in between. Germline assignment: CDR1 SGHKS and CDR2 YYEKEE (reference sequence). This CDR3 has 15 residues. CDR3 nucleotide sequence: TGTGCCAGCAGCTTGGGTCCACAGGGGAACACTGAAGCTTTCTTT. It is translated as CASSLGPQGNTEAFF.

The chain links TRBV2 to TRBJ2-1, with TRBD2 matching 14 bases. CDR1 is SNHLY, CDR2 FYNNEI, per germline. The length of the CDR3 is 17 residues. Germline trimming cut 7 bases from V and 3 bases from J; bases unmatched to any gene: 8. The CDR3 sequence: CASKGLAGGSFYNEQFF. The CDR3 DNA sequence: TGTGCCAGCAAAGGACTAGCGGGGGGAAGTTTCTACAATGAGCAGTTCTTC.

V is TRBV4-2 and J is TRBJ1-1; D is ambiguous. This CDR3 comprises 15 residues. Per the germline V gene, CDR1 is LGHNA and CDR2 is YNFKEQ. Trimming took 1 base from V and 0 from J, leaving 9 bases between them. CDR3 loop: CASSQGAGMNTEAFF. CDR3 nucleotides: TGTGCCAGCAGCCAAGGGGCGGGAATGAACACTGAAGCTTTCTTT.

The chain uses TRBV24-1 and TRBJ1-2; 8 nucleotides line up with TRBD1. In germline, CDR1 is KGHDR, CDR2 SFDVKD. Trimming took 6 bases from V and 6 from J; bases not matched to a gene: 2. The CDR3 totals 12 residues. CDR3 nucleotides: TGTGCCACCAGTTACAGGGGGGATGGCTACACCTTC. Residues: CATSYRGDGYTF.

The chain employs TRBV6-1 and TRBJ1-2, with a weak D call TRBD1 (5 bases). The germline V gene has CDR1 MNHNS and CDR2 SASEGT. V was trimmed by 0 bases and J by 4 bases, leaving 12 bases between them. The length of the CDR3 is 15 residues. The CDR3 region has the DNA TGTGCCAGCAGTGAAGCGGGGCAGGCCCTCTATGGCTACACCTTC. This gives the protein CASSEAGQALYGYTF.

The chain joins TRBV10-3 to TRBJ1-1; tentative D call: TRBD1 (5 bases). Germline V gene lookup returns CDR1 ENHRY and CDR2 SYGVKD. The CDR3 extends over 15 amino acids. The V and J ends lost 3 bases and 1 base respectively, with 12 bases between them. The CDR3 protein is CAISDPDKTNTEAFF. The CDR3 coding sequence is TGTGCCATCAGTGACCCGGACAAGACGAACACTGAAGCTTTCTTT.

The genes are TRBV19 and TRBJ1-4, with 9 bases that match TRBD1. After removal of 7 bases from V and 0 bases from J, the junction contained 6 bases not matched to a gene. There are 16 residues in the CDR3. The V gene's germline CDR1 is LNHDA and CDR2 SQIVND (reference sequence). CDR3 region: CASTGTGFSTNEKLFF. The DNA of the CDR3 is TGTGCCAGTACCGGGACAGGGTTTTCAACTAATGAAAAACTGTTTTTT.

V and J are TRBV7-9 and TRBJ1-1; TRBD1 matches at 9 bases. Germline V gene data show CDR1 as SEHNR and CDR2 as FQNEAQ (reference sequence). This CDR3 has 17 amino acids. After removal of 3 bases from V and 3 bases from J, the junction contained 11 bases not matched to a gene. CDR3 in amino acids: CASSFLTGTGLYTEAFF. CDR3 DNA sequence: TGTGCCAGCAGCTTTCTCACGGGGACAGGGCTGTACACTGAAGCTTTCTTT.

The chain combines TRBV19 with TRBJ1-6, with a tentative D call TRBD1 (6 bases). V lost 5 bases to trimming and J lost 7 bases, with 12 bases between them. CDR3 size: 14 residues. CDR1 and CDR2 from the germline V gene are LNHDA and SQIVND (reference sequence). The DNA of the CDR3 is TGTGCCAGTAGTCCCCTCCAGGGGAATTCACCCCTCCACTTT. The encoded protein is CASSPLQGNSPLHF.

The V call is TRBV2, the J call TRBJ1-2; a weak D match, TRBD1 (6 bases). Trimming cost V 3 bases and J 7 bases, with 12 bases left between them. CDR3 length: 13 amino acids. CDR1 and CDR2 (germline): SNHLY, FYNNEI. Written as DNA, the CDR3 is TGTGCCAGCAGTGAGCAGGGGTCTGTTGGCTACACCTTC. Protein sequence: CASSEQGSVGYTF. The full variable domain, in which reference TRBV2 and TRBJ1-2 provide the parts outside the CDR3, is EPEVTQTPSHQVTQMGQEVILRCVPISNHLYFYWYRQILGQKVEFLVSFYNNEISEKSEIFDDQFSVERPDGSNFTLKIRSTKLEDSAMYFCASSEQGSVGYTFGSGTRLTVV.

This clone was seen just once. This chain connects TRBV5-1 to TRBJ2-3; a weak D match, TRBD2 (6 bases). CDR3 length: 15 amino acids. V lost 0 bases and J lost 6, with 14 bases in between. CDR1 and CDR2 (germline): SGHRS, YFSETQ. The CDR3 region has the DNA TGCGCCAGCAGCTTGGATGGGCTAGCGCTCGATACGCAGTATTTT. It yields the protein CASSLDGLALDTQYF.

The gene calls are TRBV4-2 and TRBJ2-7, with TRBD1 matching over 7 bases. The germline CDR1 and CDR2 sequences are LGHNA and YNFKEQ. CDR3 size: 16 residues. Trimming at V came to 0 bases and at J to 7 bases, leaving 12 bases not matched to a gene. CDR3 amino acids: CASSQDRRGTAGEQYF. CDR3 nucleotides: TGTGCCAGCAGCCAAGACCGAAGAGGGACAGCCGGGGAGCAGTACTTC.

This clone was observed a few times. V is TRBV5-6 and J is TRBJ1-5; no definite D call. Trimming removed 2 bases from V and 4 bases from J, with 7 bases in between. Looked up from germline, CDR1 is SGHDT and CDR2 is YYEEEE. CDR3 length equals 13 residues. This CDR3 is CASSFTANQPQHF. CDR3 in DNA: TGTGCCAGCAGCTTTACAGCTAATCAGCCCCAGCATTTT.